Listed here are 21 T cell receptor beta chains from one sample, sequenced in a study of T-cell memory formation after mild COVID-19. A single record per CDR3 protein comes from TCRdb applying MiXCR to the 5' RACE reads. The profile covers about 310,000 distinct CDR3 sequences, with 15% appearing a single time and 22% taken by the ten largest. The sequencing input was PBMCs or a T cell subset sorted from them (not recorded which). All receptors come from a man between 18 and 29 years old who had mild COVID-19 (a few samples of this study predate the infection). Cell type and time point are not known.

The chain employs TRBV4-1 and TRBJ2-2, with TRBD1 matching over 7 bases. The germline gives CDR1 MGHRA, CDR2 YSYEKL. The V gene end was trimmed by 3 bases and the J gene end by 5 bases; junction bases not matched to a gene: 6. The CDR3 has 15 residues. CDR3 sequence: CASSHLAGGTGELFF. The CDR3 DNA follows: TGCGCCAGCAGCCACCTCGCAGGGGGAACCGGGGAGCTGTTTTTT.

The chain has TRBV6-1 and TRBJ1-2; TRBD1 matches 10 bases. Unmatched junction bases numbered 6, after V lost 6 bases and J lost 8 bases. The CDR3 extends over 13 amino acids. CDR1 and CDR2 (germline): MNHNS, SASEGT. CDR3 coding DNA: TGTGCCAGCAGGGACGACAGGGGGCCCGGCTACACCTTC. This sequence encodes CASRDDRGPGYTF.

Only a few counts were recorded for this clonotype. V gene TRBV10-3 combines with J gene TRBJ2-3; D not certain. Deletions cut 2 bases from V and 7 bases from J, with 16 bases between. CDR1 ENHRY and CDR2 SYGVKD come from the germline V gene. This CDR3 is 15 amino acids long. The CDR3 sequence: CAISEKLILGNTQYF. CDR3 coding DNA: TGTGCCATCAGTGAGAAATTAATCCTAGGGAATACGCAGTATTTT.

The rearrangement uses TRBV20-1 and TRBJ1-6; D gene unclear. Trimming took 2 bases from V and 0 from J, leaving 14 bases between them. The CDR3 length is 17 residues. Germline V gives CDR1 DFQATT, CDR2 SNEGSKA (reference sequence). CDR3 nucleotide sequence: TGCAGTGCTAGACCGTTGGAGATTAGCTCCTATAATTCACCCCTCCACTTT. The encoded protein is CSARPLEISSYNSPLHF.

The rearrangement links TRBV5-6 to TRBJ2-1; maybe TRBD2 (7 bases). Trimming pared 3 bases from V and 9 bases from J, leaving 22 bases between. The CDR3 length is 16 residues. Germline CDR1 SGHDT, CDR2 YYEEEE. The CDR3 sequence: CASSSPRTREDSEQFF. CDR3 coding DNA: TGTGCCAGCAGCTCCCCCCGGACACGGGAGGACAGTGAGCAGTTCTTC.

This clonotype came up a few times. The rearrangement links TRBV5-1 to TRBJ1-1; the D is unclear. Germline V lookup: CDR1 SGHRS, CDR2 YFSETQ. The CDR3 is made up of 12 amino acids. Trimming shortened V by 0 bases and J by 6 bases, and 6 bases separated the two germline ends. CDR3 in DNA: TGCGCCAGCAGCTTGGGTAATTCTGAAGCTTTCTTT. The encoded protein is CASSLGNSEAFF.

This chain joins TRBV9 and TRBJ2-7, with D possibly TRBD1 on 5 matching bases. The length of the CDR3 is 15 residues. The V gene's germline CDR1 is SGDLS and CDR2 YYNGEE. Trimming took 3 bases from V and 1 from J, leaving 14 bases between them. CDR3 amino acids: CASSAGHSASYEQYF. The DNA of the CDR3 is TGTGCCAGCAGCGCAGGACACTCCGCGTCCTACGAGCAGTACTTC.

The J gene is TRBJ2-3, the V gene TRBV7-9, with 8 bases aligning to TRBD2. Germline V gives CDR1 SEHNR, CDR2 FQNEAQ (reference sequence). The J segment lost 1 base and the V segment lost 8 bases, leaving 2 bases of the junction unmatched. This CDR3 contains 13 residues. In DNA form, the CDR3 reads TGTGCCAGCGGGACTAGGGGCACAGATACGCAGTATTTT. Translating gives CASGTRGTDTQYF.

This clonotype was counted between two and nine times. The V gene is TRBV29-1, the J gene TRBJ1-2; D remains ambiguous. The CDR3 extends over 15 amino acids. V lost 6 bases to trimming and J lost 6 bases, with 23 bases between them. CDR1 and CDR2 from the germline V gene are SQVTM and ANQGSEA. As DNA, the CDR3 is TGCAGCGTCTCCCGGCCCAACGTTATAACGGATGGCTACACCTTC. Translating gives CSVSRPNVITDGYTF.

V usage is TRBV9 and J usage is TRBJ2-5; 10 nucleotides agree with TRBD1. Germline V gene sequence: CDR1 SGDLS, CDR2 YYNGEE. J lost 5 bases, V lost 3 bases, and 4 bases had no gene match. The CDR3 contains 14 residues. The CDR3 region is CASSGGQGFETQYF. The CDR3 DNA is TGTGCCAGCAGCGGGGGACAGGGGTTCGAGACCCAGTACTTC.

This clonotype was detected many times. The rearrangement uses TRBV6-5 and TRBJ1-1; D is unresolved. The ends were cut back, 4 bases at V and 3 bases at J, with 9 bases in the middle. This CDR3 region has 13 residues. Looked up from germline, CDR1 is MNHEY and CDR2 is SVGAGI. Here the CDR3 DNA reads TGTGCCAGCAGTTTCCTGGGCGACACTGAAGCTTTCTTT. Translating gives CASSFLGDTEAFF.

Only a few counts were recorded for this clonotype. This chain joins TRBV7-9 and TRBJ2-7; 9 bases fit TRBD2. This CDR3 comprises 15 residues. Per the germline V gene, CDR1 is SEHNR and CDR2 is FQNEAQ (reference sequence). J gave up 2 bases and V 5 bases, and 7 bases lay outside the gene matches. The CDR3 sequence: CASSGGTSFTYEQYV. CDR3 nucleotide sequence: TGTGCCAGCAGCGGCGGGACTAGCTTTACCTACGAGCAGTACGTC.

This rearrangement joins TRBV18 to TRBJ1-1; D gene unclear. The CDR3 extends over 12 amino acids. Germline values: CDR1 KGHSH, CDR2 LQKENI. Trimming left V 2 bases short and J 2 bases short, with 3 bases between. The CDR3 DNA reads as TGTGCCAGCTCACCAGCTAACACTGAAGCTTTCTTT. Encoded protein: CASSPANTEAFF. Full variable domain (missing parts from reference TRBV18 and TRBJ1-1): NAGVMQNPRHLVRRRGQEARLRCSPMKGHSHVYWYRQLPEEGLKFMVYLQKENIIDESGMPKERFSAEFPKEGPSILRIQQVVRGDSAAYFCASSPANTEAFFGQGTRLTVV.

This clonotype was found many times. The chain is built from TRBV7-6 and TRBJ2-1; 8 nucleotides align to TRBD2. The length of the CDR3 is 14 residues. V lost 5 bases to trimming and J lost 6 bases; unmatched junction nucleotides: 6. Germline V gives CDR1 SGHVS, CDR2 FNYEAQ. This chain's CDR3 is CASSVAGGANEQFF. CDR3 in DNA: TGTGCCAGCAGCGTTGCGGGGGGAGCCAATGAGCAGTTCTTC.

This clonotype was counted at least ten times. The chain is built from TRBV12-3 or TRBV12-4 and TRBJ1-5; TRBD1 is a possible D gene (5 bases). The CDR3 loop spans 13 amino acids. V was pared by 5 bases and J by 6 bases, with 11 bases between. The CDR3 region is CASSGSGSQPQHF. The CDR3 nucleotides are TGTGCCAGCAGTGGATCAGGGAGTCAGCCCCAGCATTTT.

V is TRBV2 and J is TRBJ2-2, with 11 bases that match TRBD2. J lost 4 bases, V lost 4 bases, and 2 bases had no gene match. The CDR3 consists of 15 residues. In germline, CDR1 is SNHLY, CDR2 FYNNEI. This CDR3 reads CASSGTSGRTGELFF. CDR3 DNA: TGTGCCAGCAGTGGGACTAGCGGGCGCACCGGGGAGCTGTTTTTT. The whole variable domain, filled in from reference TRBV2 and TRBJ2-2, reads EPEVTQTPSHQVTQMGQEVILRCVPISNHLYFYWYRQILGQKVEFLVSFYNNEISEKSEIFDDQFSVERPDGSNFTLKIRSTKLEDSAMYFCASSGTSGRTGELFFGEGSRLTVL.

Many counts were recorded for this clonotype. CDR3 sequence reads: CASSQGRVADTQYF. CDR3 bases: TGTGCCAGCAGCCAAGGCCGGGTGGCAGATACGCAGTATTTT. This chain connects TRBV4-2 to TRBJ2-3; D gene unclear. Trimming removed 1 base from V and 4 bases from J, with 9 bases in between. Germline V gene lookup returns CDR1 LGHNA and CDR2 YNFKEQ. The CDR3 is made up of 14 amino acids.

CDR3 sequence: CASSYEGTGYEKLFF. The CDR3 nucleotides read TGTGCCAGCAGCTACGAGGGGACAGGGTACGAAAAACTGTTTTTT. The gene calls are TRBV6-5 and TRBJ1-4; 9 positions match TRBD1. V trimming: 6 bases; J trimming: 8 bases; junction bases outside the gene matches: 10. Germline V gives CDR1 MNHEY, CDR2 SVGAGI. The length of the CDR3 is 15 residues.

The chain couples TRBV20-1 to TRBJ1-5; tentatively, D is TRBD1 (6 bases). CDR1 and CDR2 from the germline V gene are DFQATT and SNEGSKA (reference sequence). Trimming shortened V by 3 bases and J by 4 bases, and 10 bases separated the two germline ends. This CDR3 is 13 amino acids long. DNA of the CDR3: TGCAGTGCTAGTTTCCAGGGGAATCAGCCCCAGCATTTT. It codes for CSASFQGNQPQHF.

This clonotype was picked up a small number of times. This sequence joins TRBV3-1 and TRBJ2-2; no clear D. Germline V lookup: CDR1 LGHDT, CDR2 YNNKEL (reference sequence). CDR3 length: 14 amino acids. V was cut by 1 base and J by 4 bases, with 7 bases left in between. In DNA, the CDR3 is TGTGCCAGCAGCCAAGGAAGGAGCACCGGGGAGCTGTTTTTT. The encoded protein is CASSQGRSTGELFF. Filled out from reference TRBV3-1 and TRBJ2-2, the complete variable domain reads DTAVSQTPKYLVTQMGNDKSIKCEQNLGHDTMYWYKQDSKKFLKIMFSYNNKELIINETVPNRFSPKSPDKAHLNLHINSLELGDSAVYFCASSQGRSTGELFFGEGSRLTVL.

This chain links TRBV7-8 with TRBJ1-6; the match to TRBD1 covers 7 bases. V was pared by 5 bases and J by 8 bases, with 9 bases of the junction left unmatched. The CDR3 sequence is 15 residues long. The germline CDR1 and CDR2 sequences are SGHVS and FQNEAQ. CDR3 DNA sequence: TGTGCCAGCAGCACGCGACAGGGCCTGGATTCACCCCTCCACTTT. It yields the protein CASSTRQGLDSPLHF.